A single sample gave rise to the 27 T cell receptor beta chains below, sequenced in a study of T cells after yellow fever vaccination. Each CDR3 protein is one row after TCRdb ran MiXCR on the 5' RACE reads. The repertoire consists of around 300,000 distinct CDR3 sequences, with about an eighth occurring once and the leading ten covering around 0.55%. Here the sequenced sample was CD4+ T cells sorted from PBMCs, taken 45 days after the yellow fever booster vaccination. The origin of the receptors is a man younger than 45 who received the YFV17D yellow fever vaccine.

The rearrangement links TRBV5-1 to TRBJ2-1; 9 bases are a match to TRBD2. This CDR3 is 12 amino acids long. Germline CDR1 is SGHRS and CDR2 is YFSETQ. The CDR3 nucleotides are TGCGCTAGTAGCGGGAGAGGGAATGAGCAGTTCTTC. It is translated as CASSGRGNEQFF.

A few counts support this clonotype. V and J are TRBV29-1 and TRBJ1-2; D is perhaps TRBD1 (6 bases). The CDR3 covers 12 residues. Trimming pared 6 bases from V and 3 bases from J, leaving 11 bases between. Germline V gene sequence: CDR1 SQVTM, CDR2 ANQGSEA. CDR3 sequence (DNA): TGCAGCGTGGGAGAGGGGGACTATGGCTACACCTTC. This sequence encodes CSVGEGDYGYTF.

The rearrangement joins TRBV18 to TRBJ2-2, with a possible D match to TRBD2 (6 bases). This CDR3 has 15 amino acids. Germline V gene sequence: CDR1 KGHSH, CDR2 LQKENI. Trimming took off 4 bases at V and 2 bases at J, with 11 bases between the two ends. The CDR3 protein is CASSQPAGNTGELFF. CDR3 bases: TGTGCCAGCTCACAACCGGCGGGAAACACCGGGGAGCTGTTTTTT.

This clonotype appeared a few times. The chain combines TRBV27 with TRBJ2-2, with 9 nucleotides matching TRBD2. Germline lookup yields CDR1 MNHEY and CDR2 SMNVEV (reference sequence). There are 14 residues in the CDR3. V shed 8 bases and J 2 bases; nucleotides not matched to a gene: 3. DNA for the CDR3: TGTGCCAGCCGACTAGCGGACAACACCGGGGAGCTGTTTTTT. It codes for CASRLADNTGELFF.

This chain links TRBV12-3 or TRBV12-4 with TRBJ2-2; 10 nucleotides match TRBD2. The CDR3 is 16 amino acids. The V segment lost 3 bases and the J segment 5 bases; nucleotides outside the gene matches: 6. CDR3: CASSFASGSFTGELFF. The CDR3 region has the DNA TGTGCCAGCAGTTTTGCTAGCGGGAGTTTTACCGGGGAGCTGTTTTTT.

The chain is built from TRBV20-1 and TRBJ2-7; the D call may be TRBD1 or TRBD2 (6 bases each). Looked up from germline, CDR1 is DFQATT and CDR2 is SNEGSKA (reference sequence). V lost 0 bases and J 6 bases, leaving 18 bases between the germline ends. The CDR3 covers 15 residues. The chain's CDR3 is CSARDPRGPRSEQYF. The DNA of the CDR3 is TGCAGTGCTAGAGACCCCCGGGGGCCGAGAAGCGAGCAGTACTTC.

This clonotype appeared a few times. The chain combines TRBV7-9 with TRBJ1-5; D gene ambiguous. Per germline, CDR1 SEHNR and CDR2 FQNEAQ (reference sequence). This CDR3 has 15 residues. Trimming stripped 1 base from V and 0 bases from J, with 7 bases between. The CDR3 sequence is CASSLGSGSNQPQHF. Written as DNA, the CDR3 is TGTGCCAGCAGCTTAGGTTCTGGTAGCAATCAGCCCCAGCATTTT.

In this sample, this clonotype turned up a few times. The genes are TRBV6-1 and TRBJ1-2, with D tentatively TRBD1 (5 bases). Germline V gene lookup returns CDR1 MNHNS and CDR2 SASEGT. V lost 8 bases and J 5 bases, leaving 15 bases between the germline ends. The CDR3 length is 13 residues. The CDR3 sequence is CASRRTQGYGYTF. CDR3 sequence (DNA): TGTGCCAGCCGTAGAACTCAGGGTTATGGCTACACCTTC.

The rearrangement uses TRBV6-1 and TRBJ2-1; D may be TRBD2 (5 bases). V lost 6 bases to trimming and J lost 6 bases, with 21 bases between them. The CDR3 covers 16 residues. Germline CDR1 is MNHNS and CDR2 is SASEGT. The CDR3 is CASSFLASTNRNEQFF. The CDR3 region has the DNA TGTGCCAGCAGCTTCCTAGCATCGACAAACCGCAATGAGCAGTTCTTC.

This clonotype has a handful of counts. The rearrangement joins TRBV29-1 to TRBJ1-1; TRBD1 aligns across 12 bases. Trimming took 4 bases from V and 4 from J; bases not matched to a gene: 13. CDR3 length: 17 residues. Germline V gene lookup returns CDR1 SQVTM and CDR2 ANQGSEA. The CDR3 loop reads CSVGTFRGTGGLTEAFF. The CDR3 nucleotides are TGCAGCGTTGGGACTTTTAGAGGGACAGGGGGCCTCACTGAAGCTTTCTTT.

This clonotype has only a few counts. The chain combines TRBV7-8 with TRBJ2-7, with TRBD2 as a possible D gene (5 bases). Trimming pared 5 bases from V and 2 bases from J, leaving 16 bases between. Germline V lookup: CDR1 SGHVS, CDR2 FQNEAQ. This CDR3 spans 15 amino acids. The CDR3 DNA reads TGTGCCAGCAGCCTCCGGGAAGGATTGACCTACGAGCAGTACTTC. This codes for CASSLREGLTYEQYF.

In this sample, this clonotype turned up many times. This chain connects TRBV12-3 or TRBV12-4 to TRBJ2-1, with 10 bases matching TRBD2. With 4 bases clipped from V and 2 bases from J, the junction kept 8 bases outside the gene matches. CDR3 size: 17 residues. The CDR3 here is CASSSSSGRAPYNEQFF. CDR3 coding DNA: TGTGCCAGCAGTTCAAGCAGCGGGAGGGCCCCCTACAATGAGCAGTTCTTC.

This clonotype has a count of ten or more. The chain employs TRBV12-3 or TRBV12-4 and TRBJ2-1; TRBD2 is a possible D gene (5 bases). V was cut by 6 bases and J by 7 bases, with 10 bases left in between. This CDR3 has 12 amino acids. The CDR3 DNA reads TGTGCCAGCAGAACAAGCGGAAATGAGCAGTTCTTC. It translates to CASRTSGNEQFF.

This clonotype has just a few counts. The CDR3 DNA reads as TGTGCCAGCAGCCCTACAGGGGAAGGGGCTGAAGCTTTCTTT. It translates to CASSPTGEGAEAFF. The chain combines TRBV28 with TRBJ1-1, with 7 positions matching TRBD1. The CDR3 spans 14 residues. The germline gives CDR1 MDHEN, CDR2 SYDVKM. J was trimmed by 6 bases and V by 6 bases; bases with no gene match: 10.

The chain has TRBV4-3 and TRBJ1-4; no definite D call. The CDR3 consists of 17 residues. Germline assignment: CDR1 LGHNA and CDR2 YSLEER. V was trimmed by 2 bases and J by 4 bases, leaving 17 bases between them. CDR3 nucleotide sequence: TGCGCCAGCAGCCAAAGCCCTCTTTACCGGGGTAATGAAAAACTGTTTTTT. Translation: CASSQSPLYRGNEKLFF.

In this sample, this clonotype turned up many times. This chain uses TRBV12-3 or TRBV12-4 with TRBJ2-2; D is undetermined. V lost 3 bases to trimming and J lost 1 base, with 12 bases between them. This CDR3 has 16 amino acids. This CDR3 is CASSLVYTRNTGELFF. CDR3 coding DNA: TGTGCCAGCAGTTTGGTCTACACCAGGAACACCGGGGAGCTGTTTTTT.

The rearrangement links TRBV7-9 to TRBJ2-3; D possibly uses TRBD1 or TRBD2 (5 bases each). The V and J ends lost 2 bases and 6 bases respectively, with 18 bases between them. CDR3 size: 16 residues. The germline CDR1 and CDR2 sequences are SEHNR and FQNEAQ (reference sequence). CDR3 nucleotide sequence: TGTGCCAGCAGCTTAAGGATTTGGCAGGGAGCGGATACGCAGTATTTT. This codes for CASSLRIWQGADTQYF.

This clonotype was recorded a few times. The chain links TRBV4-3 to TRBJ1-4; D gene uncertain. The germline gives CDR1 LGHNA, CDR2 YSLEER. This CDR3 has 18 residues. The ends were cut back, 1 base at V and 0 bases at J, with 15 bases in the middle. The DNA for the CDR3 is TGCGCCAGCAGCCAAGCCATACAACCAGAGACAACTAATGAAAAACTGTTTTTT. Encoded protein: CASSQAIQPETTNEKLFF.

V is TRBV7-2 and J is TRBJ2-3; D is uncertain. This CDR3 spans 15 amino acids. The germline V gene has CDR1 SGHTA and CDR2 FQGNSA. Between the trimmed V and J ends, which lost 4 bases and 2 bases, there was a span of 13 bases. The CDR3 sequence: CASSSRPLPTDTQYF. In DNA, the CDR3 is TGTGCCAGCAGCTCTAGACCCCTTCCCACAGATACGCAGTATTTT.

The genes are TRBV20-1 and TRBJ2-3; TRBD2 matches at 11 bases. The V gene end was trimmed by 3 bases and the J gene end by 7 bases; junction bases not matched to a gene: 9. CDR3 length: 15 residues. CDR1 DFQATT and CDR2 SNEGSKA come from the germline V gene (reference sequence). DNA for the CDR3: TGCAGTGCTAGCCTAGCGGGAGGTTCGGTAAATACGCAGTATTTT. Residues: CSASLAGGSVNTQYF.

This chain links TRBV24-1 with TRBJ2-1, with 7 bases identical to TRBD2. CDR1 is KGHDR, CDR2 SFDVKD, per germline. This CDR3 has 16 residues. J lost 3 bases, V lost 0 bases, and 4 bases had no gene match. The chain's CDR3 is CATSDLVAGSYNEQFF. DNA of the CDR3: TGTGCCACCAGTGATTTGGTAGCGGGTAGCTACAATGAGCAGTTCTTC.

There are a few counts of this clonotype. The chain recombines TRBV20-1 with TRBJ2-5, with D tentatively TRBD1 or TRBD2 (5 bases each). Germline V gives CDR1 DFQATT, CDR2 SNEGSKA (reference sequence). V lost 1 base and J 2 bases, leaving 14 bases between the germline ends. There are 15 residues in the CDR3. The CDR3 DNA follows: TGCAGTGCTAGAGCCGCAGGGAGTTGGCAAGAGACCCAGTACTTC. It encodes CSARAAGSWQETQYF.

This clonotype showed up just a few times. The V gene is TRBV5-1, the J gene TRBJ2-1; 7 bases align to TRBD2. CDR3 length: 15 amino acids. Germline CDR1 reads SGHRS; CDR2 reads YFSETQ. The V segment lost 3 bases and the J segment 2 bases; nucleotides outside the gene matches: 5. In nucleotides, the CDR3 is TGCGCCAGCAGCTATAGCGGGCTAACCTACAATGAGCAGTTCTTC. It codes for CASSYSGLTYNEQFF.

This clonotype was found many times. The J gene is TRBJ2-7, the V gene TRBV20-1, with 10 bases matching TRBD2. Trimming at V came to 0 bases and at J to 7 bases, leaving 9 bases not matched to a gene. This CDR3 has 15 residues. Germline CDR1 DFQATT, CDR2 SNEGSKA (reference sequence). The CDR3 DNA reads TGCAGTGCTAGAGAATACCTAGCGGGAGTCGGGGAGCAGTACTTC. It yields the protein CSAREYLAGVGEQYF.

This clonotype was observed many times. The CDR3 is CASSNGSRPTDTQYF. The CDR3, as DNA: TGTGCCAGCAGCAACGGCTCAAGACCCACAGATACGCAGTATTTT. V gene TRBV21-1 combines with J gene TRBJ2-3. TRBV21-1 is a pseudogene segment. CDR3 length: 15 amino acids.

This clonotype appeared a few times. The V gene is TRBV4-1, the J gene TRBJ2-7, with TRBD1 identical over 7 bases. CDR1 and CDR2 from the germline V gene are MGHRA and YSYEKL. The CDR3 is 15 residues long. Losses at the gene ends were 4 bases for V and 5 bases for J; bases not matched to a gene: 11. The CDR3 reads CASSPRGDRAHEQYF. The CDR3 DNA follows: TGCGCCAGCAGCCCCCGAGGAGACAGGGCCCACGAGCAGTACTTC.

This clonotype was found a few times. This chain joins TRBV4-3 and TRBJ2-7; D not resolved. The V end lost 0 bases, the J end lost 8 bases, and 8 bases lay between the germline ends. CDR1 is LGHNA and CDR2 is YSLEER in the germline V gene. This CDR3 contains 12 residues. The CDR3 bases are TGCGCCAGCAGCCAAGATTCCCAACAGCAGTACTTC. Translation gives CASSQDSQQQYF.